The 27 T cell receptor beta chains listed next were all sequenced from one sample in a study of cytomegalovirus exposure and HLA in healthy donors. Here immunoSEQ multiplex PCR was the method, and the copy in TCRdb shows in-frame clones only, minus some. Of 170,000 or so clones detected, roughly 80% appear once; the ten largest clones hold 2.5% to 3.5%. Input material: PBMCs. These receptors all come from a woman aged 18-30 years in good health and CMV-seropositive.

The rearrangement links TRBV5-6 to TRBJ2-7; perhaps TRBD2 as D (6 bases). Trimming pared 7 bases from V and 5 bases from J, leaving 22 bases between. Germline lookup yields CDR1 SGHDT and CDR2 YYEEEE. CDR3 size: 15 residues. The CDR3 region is CASSDGPGGVDEQYF. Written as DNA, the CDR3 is TGTGCCAGCTCCGATGGCCCCGGGGGAGTAGACGAGCAGTACTTC.

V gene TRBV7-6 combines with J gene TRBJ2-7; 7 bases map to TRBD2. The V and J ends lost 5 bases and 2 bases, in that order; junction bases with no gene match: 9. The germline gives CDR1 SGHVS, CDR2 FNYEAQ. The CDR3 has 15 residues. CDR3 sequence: CASSLRGDRTYEQYF. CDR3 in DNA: TGTGCCAGCAGCCTACGGGGGGATAGGACCTACGAGCAGTACTTC.

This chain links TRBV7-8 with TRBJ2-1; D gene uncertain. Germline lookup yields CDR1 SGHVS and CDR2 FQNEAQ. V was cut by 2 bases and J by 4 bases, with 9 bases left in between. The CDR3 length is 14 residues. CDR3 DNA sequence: TGTGCCAGCAGCTTATACCGGAGTTACAATGAGCAGTTCTTC. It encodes CASSLYRSYNEQFF.

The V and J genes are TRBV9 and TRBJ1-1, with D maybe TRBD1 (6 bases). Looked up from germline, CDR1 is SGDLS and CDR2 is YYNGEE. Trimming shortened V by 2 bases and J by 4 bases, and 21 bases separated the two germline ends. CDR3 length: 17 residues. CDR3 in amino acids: CASSVLRGPPLGTEAFF. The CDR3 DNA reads TGTGCCAGCAGCGTTCTCAGGGGCCCCCCCTTGGGCACTGAAGCTTTCTTT. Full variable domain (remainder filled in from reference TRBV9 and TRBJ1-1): DSGVTQTPKHLITATGQRVTLRCSPRSGDLSVYWYQQSLDQGLQFLIQYYNGEERAKGNILERFSAQQFPDLHSELNLSSLELGDSALYFCASSVLRGPPLGTEAFFGQGTRLTVV.

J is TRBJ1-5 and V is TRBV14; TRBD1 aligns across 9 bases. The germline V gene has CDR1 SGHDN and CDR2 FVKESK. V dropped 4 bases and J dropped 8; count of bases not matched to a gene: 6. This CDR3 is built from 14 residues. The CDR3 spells CASSPDRGMEPQHF. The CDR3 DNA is TGTGCCAGCAGCCCCGACAGGGGGATGGAGCCCCAGCATTTT.

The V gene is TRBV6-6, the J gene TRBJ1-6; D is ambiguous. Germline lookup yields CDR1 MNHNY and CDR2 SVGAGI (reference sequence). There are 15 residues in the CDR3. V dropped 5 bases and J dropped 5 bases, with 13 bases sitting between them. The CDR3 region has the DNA TGTGCCAGCAGTACGATCCGACTGGATAATTCACCCCTCCACTTT. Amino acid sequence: CASSTIRLDNSPLHF.

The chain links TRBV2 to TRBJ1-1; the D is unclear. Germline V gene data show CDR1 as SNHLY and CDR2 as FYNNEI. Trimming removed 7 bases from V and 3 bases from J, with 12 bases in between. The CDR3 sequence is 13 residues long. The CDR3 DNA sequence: TGTGCCAGCACGCGGGGTCCGGACACTGAAGCTTTCTTT. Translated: CASTRGPDTEAFF. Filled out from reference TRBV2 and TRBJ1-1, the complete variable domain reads EPEVTQTPSHQVTQMGQEVILRCVPISNHLYFYWYRQILGQKVEFLVSFYNNEISEKSEIFDDQFSVERPDGSNFTLKIRSTKLEDSAMYFCASTRGPDTEAFFGQGTRLTVV.

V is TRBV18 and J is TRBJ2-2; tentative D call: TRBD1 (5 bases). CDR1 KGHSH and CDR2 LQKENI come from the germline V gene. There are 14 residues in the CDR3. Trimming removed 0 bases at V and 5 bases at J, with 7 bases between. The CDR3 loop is CASSPPQGTGELFF. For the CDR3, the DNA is TGTGCCAGCTCACCACCTCAGGGAACCGGGGAGCTGTTTTTT.

Here the CDR3 reads CASSSGGAFGQPQHF. The CDR3 region has the DNA TGTGCCAGTAGTAGCGGGGGCGCGTTTGGTCAGCCCCAGCATTTT. This chain uses TRBV19 with TRBJ1-5; a possible D gene is TRBD1 (6 bases). This CDR3 has 15 amino acids. Trimming took off 4 bases at V and 6 bases at J, with 16 bases between the two ends. Germline V lookup: CDR1 LNHDA, CDR2 SQIVND (reference sequence).

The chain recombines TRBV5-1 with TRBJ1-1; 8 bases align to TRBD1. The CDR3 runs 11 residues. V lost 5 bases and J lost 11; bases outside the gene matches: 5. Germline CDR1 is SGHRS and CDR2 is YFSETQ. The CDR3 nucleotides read TGCGCCAGCAGGACGACAGGGGAGGCTTTCTTT. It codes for CASRTTGEAFF. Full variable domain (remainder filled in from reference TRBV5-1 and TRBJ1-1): KAGVTQTPRYLIKTRGQQVTLSCSPISGHRSVSWYQQTPGQGLQFLFEYFSETQRNKGNFPGRFSGRQFSNSRSEMNVSTLELGDSALYLCASRTTGEAFFGQGTRLTVV.

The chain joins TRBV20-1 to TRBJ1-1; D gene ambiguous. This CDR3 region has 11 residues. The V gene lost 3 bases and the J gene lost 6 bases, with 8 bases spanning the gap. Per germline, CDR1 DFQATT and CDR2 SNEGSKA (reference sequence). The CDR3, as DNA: TGCAGTGCTAGCGCCCGGGCTGAAGCTTTCTTT. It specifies CSASARAEAFF.

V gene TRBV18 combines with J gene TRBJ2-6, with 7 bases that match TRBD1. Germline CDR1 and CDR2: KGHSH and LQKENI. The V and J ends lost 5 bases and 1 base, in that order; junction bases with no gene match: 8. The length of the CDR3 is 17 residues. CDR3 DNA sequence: TGTGCCAGCTCAAGGGGACAGTTACAATCTGGGGCCAACGTCCTGACTTTC. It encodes CASSRGQLQSGANVLTF. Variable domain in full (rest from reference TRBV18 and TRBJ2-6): NAGVMQNPRHLVRRRGQEARLRCSPMKGHSHVYWYRQLPEEGLKFMVYLQKENIIDESGMPKERFSAEFPKEGPSILRIQQVVRGDSAAYFCASSRGQLQSGANVLTFGAGSRLTVL.

CDR3 DNA sequence: TGTGCCAGCAGCTCCGTACGGGGGGCCTTGGATTCACCCCTCCACTTT. Translation: CASSSVRGALDSPLHF. This rearrangement joins TRBV5-4 to TRBJ1-6, with D perhaps TRBD1 (6 bases). V gave up 3 bases and J gave up 8 bases, with 18 bases separating them. There are 16 residues in the CDR3. The germline gives CDR1 SGHNT, CDR2 YYREEE (reference sequence). The whole variable domain, remainder taken from reference TRBV5-4 and TRBJ1-6, is ETGVTQSPTHLIKTRGQQVTLRCSSQSGHNTVSWYQQALGQGPQFIFQYYREEENGRGNFPPRFSGLQFPNYSSELNVNALELDDSALYLCASSSVRGALDSPLHFGNGTRLTVT.

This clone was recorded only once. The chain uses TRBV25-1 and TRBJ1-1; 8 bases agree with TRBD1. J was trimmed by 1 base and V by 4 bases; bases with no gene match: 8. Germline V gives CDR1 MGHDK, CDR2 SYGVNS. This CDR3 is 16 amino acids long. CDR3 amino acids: CASSGTGRIGNTEAFF. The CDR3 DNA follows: TGTGCCAGCAGTGGGACAGGGAGGATTGGGAACACTGAAGCTTTCTTT.

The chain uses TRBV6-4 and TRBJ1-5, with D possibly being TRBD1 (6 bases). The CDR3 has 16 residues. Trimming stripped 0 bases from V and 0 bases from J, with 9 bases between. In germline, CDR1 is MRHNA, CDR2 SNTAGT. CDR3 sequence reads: CASSDSRQASNQPQHF. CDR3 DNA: TGTGCCAGCAGTGACTCGAGACAGGCTAGCAATCAGCCCCAGCATTTT.

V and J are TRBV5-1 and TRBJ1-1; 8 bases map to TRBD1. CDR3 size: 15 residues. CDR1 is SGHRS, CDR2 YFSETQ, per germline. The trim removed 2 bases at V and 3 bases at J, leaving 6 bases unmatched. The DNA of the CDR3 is TGCGCCAGCAGCTTACGACAGGGGCAGGACACTGAAGCTTTCTTT. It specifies CASSLRQGQDTEAFF.

This CDR3 reads CASSLDRPSYEQYF. For the CDR3, the DNA is TGTGCCAGCAGCTTGGACAGGCCGTCCTACGAGCAGTACTTC. This rearrangement joins TRBV5-8 to TRBJ2-7; D may be TRBD1 (5 bases). The CDR3 consists of 14 residues. V was clipped by 0 bases and J by 1 base, with 8 bases between them. The germline V gene encodes CDR1 SGHTS and CDR2 YDEGEE. Complete variable domain (other parts from reference TRBV5-8 and TRBJ2-7): EAGVTQSPTHLIKTRGQQATLRCSPISGHTSVYWYQQALGLGLQFLLWYDEGEERNRGNFPPRFSGRQFPNYSSELNVNALELEDSALYLCASSLDRPSYEQYFGPGTRLTVT.

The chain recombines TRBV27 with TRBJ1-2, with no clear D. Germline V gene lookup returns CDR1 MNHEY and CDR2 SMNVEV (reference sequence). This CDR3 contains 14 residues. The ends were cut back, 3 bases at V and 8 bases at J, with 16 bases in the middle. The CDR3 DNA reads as TGTGCCAGCAGTTTCGGCGGACGCGGGCTGGGCTACACCTTC. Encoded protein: CASSFGGRGLGYTF.

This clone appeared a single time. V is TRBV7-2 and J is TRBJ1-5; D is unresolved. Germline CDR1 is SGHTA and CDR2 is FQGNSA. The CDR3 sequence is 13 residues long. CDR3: CACSVYSNQPQHF. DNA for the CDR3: TGTGCGTGCTCGGTTTATAGCAATCAGCCCCAGCATTTT.

The DNA of the CDR3 is TGTGCCAGCAGTTACGAGGGGGGGCCGAAAAACATTCAGTACTTC. The encoded protein is CASSYEGGPKNIQYF. The rearrangement links TRBV6-5 to TRBJ2-4; weak D call: TRBD2 (7 bases). The germline gives CDR1 MNHEY, CDR2 SVGAGI. The ends were cut back, 2 bases at V and 4 bases at J, with 12 bases in the middle. The CDR3 is 15 residues long.

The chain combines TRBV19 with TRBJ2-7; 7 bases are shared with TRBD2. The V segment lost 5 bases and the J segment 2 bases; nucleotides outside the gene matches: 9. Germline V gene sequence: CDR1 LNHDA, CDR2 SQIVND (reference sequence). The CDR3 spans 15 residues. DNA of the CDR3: TGTGCCAGTAGTTATCGACGGGAGGTAACCTACGAGCAGTACTTC. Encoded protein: CASSYRREVTYEQYF.

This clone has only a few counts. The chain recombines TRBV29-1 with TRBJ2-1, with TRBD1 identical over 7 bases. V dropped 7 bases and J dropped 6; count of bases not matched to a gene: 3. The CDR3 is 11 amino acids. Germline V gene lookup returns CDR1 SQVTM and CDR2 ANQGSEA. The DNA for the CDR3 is TGCAGCGCGCGACAGGGCAATGAGCAGTTCTTC. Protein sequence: CSARQGNEQFF.

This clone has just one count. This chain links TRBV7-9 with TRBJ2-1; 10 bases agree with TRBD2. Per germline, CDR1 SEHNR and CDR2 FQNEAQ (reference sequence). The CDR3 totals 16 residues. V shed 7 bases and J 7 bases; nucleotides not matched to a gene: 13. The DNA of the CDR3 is TGTGCCAGCACTTACATACTAGCGGGGTCTGGTAATGAGCAGTTCTTC. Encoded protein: CASTYILAGSGNEQFF.

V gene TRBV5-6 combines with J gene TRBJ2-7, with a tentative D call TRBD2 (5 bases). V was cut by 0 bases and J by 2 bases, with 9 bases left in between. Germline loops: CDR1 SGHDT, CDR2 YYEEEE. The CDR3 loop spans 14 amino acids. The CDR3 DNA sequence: TGTGCCAGCAGCTTGGCCCAGCGGACCTACGAGCAGTACTTC. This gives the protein CASSLAQRTYEQYF.

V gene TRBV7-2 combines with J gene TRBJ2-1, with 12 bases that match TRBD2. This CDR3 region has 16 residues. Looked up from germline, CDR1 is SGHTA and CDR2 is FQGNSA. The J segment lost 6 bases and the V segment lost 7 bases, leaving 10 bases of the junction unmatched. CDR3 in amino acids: CASTLGGLAGSNEQFF. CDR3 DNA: TGTGCCAGCACCCTAGGAGGACTAGCGGGGTCCAATGAGCAGTTCTTC.

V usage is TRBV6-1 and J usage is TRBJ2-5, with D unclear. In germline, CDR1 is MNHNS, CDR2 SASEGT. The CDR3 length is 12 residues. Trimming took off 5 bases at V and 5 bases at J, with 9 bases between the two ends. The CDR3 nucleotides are TGTGCCAGCAGTACAGTGGTGGAGACCCAGTACTTC. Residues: CASSTVVETQYF.

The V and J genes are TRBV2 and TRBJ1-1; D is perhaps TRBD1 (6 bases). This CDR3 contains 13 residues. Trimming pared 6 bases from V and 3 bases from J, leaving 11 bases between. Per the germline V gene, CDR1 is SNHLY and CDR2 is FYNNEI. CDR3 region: CASSRDTYTEAFF. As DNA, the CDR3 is TGTGCCAGCAGCAGGGACACCTACACTGAAGCTTTCTTT.